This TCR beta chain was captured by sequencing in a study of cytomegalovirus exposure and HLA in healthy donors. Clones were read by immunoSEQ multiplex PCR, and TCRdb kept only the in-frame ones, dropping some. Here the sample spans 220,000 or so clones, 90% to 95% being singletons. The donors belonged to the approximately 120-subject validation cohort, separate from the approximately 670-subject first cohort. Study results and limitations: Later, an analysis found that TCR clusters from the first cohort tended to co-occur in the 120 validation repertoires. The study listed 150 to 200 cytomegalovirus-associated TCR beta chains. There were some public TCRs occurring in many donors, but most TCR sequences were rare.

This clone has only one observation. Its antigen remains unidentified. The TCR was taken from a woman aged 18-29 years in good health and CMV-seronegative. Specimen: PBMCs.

CDR3 in DNA: TGCGCCAGCAGCCCGCTAGCGGTCCGGGAGACCCAGTACTTC. Translated, it gives CASSPLAVRETQYF. V gene TRBV5-1 combines with J gene TRBJ2-5; 7 bases are a match to TRBD2. V trimming: 4 bases; J trimming: 5 bases; junction bases outside the gene matches: 8. Germline CDR1 and CDR2: SGHRS and YFSETQ. CDR3 size: 14 residues.